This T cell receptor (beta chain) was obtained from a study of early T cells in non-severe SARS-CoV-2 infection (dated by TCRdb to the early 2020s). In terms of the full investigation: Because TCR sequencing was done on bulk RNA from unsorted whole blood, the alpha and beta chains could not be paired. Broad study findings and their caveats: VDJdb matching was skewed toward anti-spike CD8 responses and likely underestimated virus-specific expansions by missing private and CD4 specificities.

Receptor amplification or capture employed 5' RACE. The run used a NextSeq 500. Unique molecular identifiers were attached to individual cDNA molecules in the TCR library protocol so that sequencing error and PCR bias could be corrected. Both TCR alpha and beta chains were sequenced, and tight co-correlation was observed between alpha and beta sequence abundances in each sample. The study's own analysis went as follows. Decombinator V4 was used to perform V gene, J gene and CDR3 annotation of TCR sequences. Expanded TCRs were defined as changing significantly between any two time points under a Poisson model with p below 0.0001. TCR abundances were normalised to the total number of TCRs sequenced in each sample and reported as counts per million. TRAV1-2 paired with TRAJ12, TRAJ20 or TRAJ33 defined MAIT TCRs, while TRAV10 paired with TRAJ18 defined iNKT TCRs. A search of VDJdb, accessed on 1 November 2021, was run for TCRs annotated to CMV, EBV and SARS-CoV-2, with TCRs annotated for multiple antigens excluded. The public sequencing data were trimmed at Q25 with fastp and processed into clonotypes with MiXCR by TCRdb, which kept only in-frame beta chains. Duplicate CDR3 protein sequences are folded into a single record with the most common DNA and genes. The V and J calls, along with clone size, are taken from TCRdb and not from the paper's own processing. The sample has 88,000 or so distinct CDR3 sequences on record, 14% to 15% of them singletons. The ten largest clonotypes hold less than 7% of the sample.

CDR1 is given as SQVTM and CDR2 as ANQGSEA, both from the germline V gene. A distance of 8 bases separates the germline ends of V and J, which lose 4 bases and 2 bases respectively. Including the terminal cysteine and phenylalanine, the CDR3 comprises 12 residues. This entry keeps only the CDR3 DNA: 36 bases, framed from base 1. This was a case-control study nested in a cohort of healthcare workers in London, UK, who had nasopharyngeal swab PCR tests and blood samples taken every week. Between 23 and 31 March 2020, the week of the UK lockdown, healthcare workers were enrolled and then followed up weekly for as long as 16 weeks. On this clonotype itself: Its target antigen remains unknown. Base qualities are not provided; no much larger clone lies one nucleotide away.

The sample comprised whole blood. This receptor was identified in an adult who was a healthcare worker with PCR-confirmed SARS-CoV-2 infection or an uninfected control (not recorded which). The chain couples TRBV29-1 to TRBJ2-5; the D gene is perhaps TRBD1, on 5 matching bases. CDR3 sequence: CSVARVQETQYF. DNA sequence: TGCAGCGTTGCCAGGGTGCAAGAGACCCAGTACTTC.